Shown below are 4 T cell receptor beta chains from a single sample sequenced in a study of blood T cell repertoires in COVID-19. Sequencing used immunoSEQ multiplex PCR; TCRdb keeps in-frame clones, though not all of them. The profile covers more than 110,000 clones, with 80% to 85% appearing a single time and 5.5% taken by the ten largest. Input material: PBMCs or T cells enriched from blood (not recorded which). These receptors were collected from a man aged 35 to 55 with acute COVID-19.

The gene calls are TRBV6-2 or TRBV6-3 and TRBJ1-3, with a possible D match to TRBD1 (5 bases). Trimming took 2 bases from V and 7 from J, leaving 21 bases between them. The germline V gene encodes CDR1 MNHEY and CDR2 SVGEGT. The CDR3 covers 17 residues. CDR3: CASSYGRGFFVKNTIYF. CDR3 nucleotides: TGTGCCAGCAGTTACGGGAGGGGATTCTTCGTTAAGAACACCATATATTTT.

Only one count was recorded for this clone. V usage is TRBV5-1 and J usage is TRBJ2-2; no firm D call. Germline values: CDR1 SGHRS, CDR2 YFSETQ. Trimming cost V 0 bases and J 4 bases, with 10 bases left between them. This CDR3 has 15 amino acids. This chain's CDR3 is CASSLGSSGTGELFF. DNA of the CDR3: TGCGCCAGCAGCTTGGGGAGCTCGGGCACCGGGGAGCTGTTTTTT.

This chain links TRBV5-4 with TRBJ2-5, with 12 bases matching TRBD2. With V trimmed by 4 bases and J by 5 bases, 9 bases remained unmatched. CDR3 length equals 16 residues. Germline CDR1 reads SGHNT; CDR2 reads YYREEE (reference sequence). The CDR3 DNA sequence: TGTGCCAGCAGCCCCCCCGGACTAGCGGGGTTGGAGACCCAGTACTTC. Protein sequence: CASSPPGLAGLETQYF. Filled out from reference TRBV5-4 and TRBJ2-5, the complete variable domain reads ETGVTQSPTHLIKTRGQQVTLRCSSQSGHNTVSWYQQALGQGPQFIFQYYREEENGRGNFPPRFSGLQFPNYSSELNVNALELDDSALYLCASSPPGLAGLETQYFGPGTRLLVL.

V usage is TRBV29-1 and J usage is TRBJ1-4; 7 bases map to TRBD1. After removal of 3 bases from V and 8 bases from J, the junction contained 6 bases not matched to a gene. The germline V gene encodes CDR1 SQVTM and CDR2 ANQGSEA. This CDR3 comprises 13 residues. CDR3 protein: CSVEEGAGEKLFF. Written as DNA, the CDR3 is TGCAGCGTTGAGGAGGGGGCGGGAGAAAAACTGTTTTTT.